Below, 14 T cell receptor beta chains from the same sample are listed, as sequenced in a study of TIL therapy for anti-PD-1-resistant metastatic lung cancer. Time point: pre-treatment sample, taken before nivolumab and TIL therapy. The libraries were made with immunoSEQ v3. Profiled with immunoSEQ multiplex PCR; TCRdb holds only in-frame clones, not every one. The repertoire holds 54,000 or so clones, with about 70% as singletons. The input for sequencing was blood, taken at baseline. The receptors derive from a person aged 25 to 79 with non-small cell lung cancer.

The rearrangement links TRBV10-3 to TRBJ2-7, with no clear D. CDR1 and CDR2 from the germline V gene are ENHRY and SYGVKD. The V end lost 8 bases, the J end lost 5 bases, and 13 bases lay between the germline ends. The CDR3 length is 12 residues. This chain's CDR3 is CAISQIINEQYF. CDR3 DNA sequence: TGTGCCATCTCACAAATTATAAACGAGCAGTACTTC.

V is TRBV2 and J is TRBJ1-1; D might be TRBD1 (5 bases). Germline CDR1 reads SNHLY; CDR2 reads FYNNEI. There are 12 residues in the CDR3. The V end lost 7 bases, the J end lost 3 bases, and 9 bases lay between the germline ends. The CDR3 loop is CASKKQDTEAFF. CDR3 in DNA: TGTGCCAGCAAGAAACAGGACACTGAAGCTTTCTTT. Together with reference TRBV2 and TRBJ1-1, the CDR3 gives the full variable domain: EPEVTQTPSHQVTQMGQEVILRCVPISNHLYFYWYRQILGQKVEFLVSFYNNEISEKSEIFDDQFSVERPDGSNFTLKIRSTKLEDSAMYFCASKKQDTEAFFGQGTRLTVV.

The rearrangement uses TRBV7-6 and TRBJ2-7; TRBD1 matches 9 bases. CDR3 length equals 18 residues. The V gene's germline CDR1 is SGHVS and CDR2 FNYEAQ. Losses at the gene ends were 3 bases for V and 2 bases for J; bases not matched to a gene: 14. The CDR3 sequence: CASSLANRGPSWAYEQYF. In DNA, the CDR3 is TGTGCCAGCAGCTTGGCAAACAGGGGGCCATCGTGGGCCTACGAGCAGTACTTC.

The V and J genes are TRBV2 and TRBJ2-1; 13 bases align to TRBD2. The CDR3 runs to 16 residues. The germline V gene has CDR1 SNHLY and CDR2 FYNNEI. Losses at the gene ends were 4 bases for V and 4 bases for J; bases not matched to a gene: 4. In DNA form, the CDR3 reads TGTGCCAGCAGTGCGCCGGGACTAGCGGGATACAATGAGCAGTTCTTC. It translates to CASSAPGLAGYNEQFF.

The chain employs TRBV7-2 and TRBJ2-2; unclear D gene. In germline, CDR1 is SGHTA, CDR2 FQGNSA. V was cut by 6 bases and J by 9 bases, with 5 bases left in between. This CDR3 spans 10 amino acids. The CDR3: CASSYRELFF. The CDR3 DNA reads as TGTGCCAGCAGTTATAGGGAGCTGTTTTTT.

The chain recombines TRBV11-2 with TRBJ2-4; D tentatively reads TRBD1 or TRBD2 (6 bases each). Per germline, CDR1 SGHAT and CDR2 FQNNGV. CDR3 length equals 16 residues. V lost 4 bases, J lost 0 bases, and 13 bases lay in between. This CDR3 is CASSYGGRLAKNIQYF. The DNA of the CDR3 is TGTGCCAGCAGCTACGGGGGCAGACTAGCCAAAAACATTCAGTACTTC.

This rearrangement joins TRBV5-4 to TRBJ2-5, with TRBD2 matching 7 bases. The V segment lost 5 bases and the J segment 5 bases; nucleotides outside the gene matches: 9. The CDR3 is made up of 14 amino acids. Germline CDR1 SGHNT, CDR2 YYREEE (reference sequence). The CDR3 loop is CASSSLGGMETQYF. In DNA, the CDR3 is TGTGCCAGCAGTTCACTCGGGGGGATGGAGACCCAGTACTTC.

V and J are TRBV6-5 and TRBJ2-7, with a tentative D call TRBD1 (5 bases). The germline gives CDR1 MNHEY, CDR2 SVGAGI. The CDR3 sequence is 14 residues long. Trimming shortened V by 6 bases and J by 3 bases, and 15 bases separated the two germline ends. The CDR3 here is CASSKYRQSYEQYF. The CDR3 coding sequence is TGTGCCAGCAGCAAATACCGACAGAGCTACGAGCAGTACTTC.

The chain's CDR3 is CASSVVSGTGNTGELFF. CDR3 sequence (DNA): TGTGCCAGCAGCGTAGTAAGCGGGACAGGGAACACCGGGGAGCTGTTTTTT. V and J are TRBV9 and TRBJ2-2; TRBD1 might be the D (8 bases). Per the germline V gene, CDR1 is SGDLS and CDR2 is YYNGEE. Trimming shortened V by 0 bases and J by 1 base, and 13 bases separated the two germline ends. The CDR3 is 17 amino acids.

The chain recombines TRBV5-1 with TRBJ1-4; 9 nucleotides align to TRBD1. The V gene end was trimmed by 1 base and the J gene end by 8 bases; junction bases not matched to a gene: 3. CDR3 size: 14 residues. Germline CDR1 SGHRS, CDR2 YFSETQ. The CDR3 bases are TGCGCCAGCAGCTTGACAGGGGGCAGCGAAAAACTGTTTTTT. Protein sequence: CASSLTGGSEKLFF.

The chain recombines TRBV2 with TRBJ1-5; perhaps TRBD1 as D (5 bases). The CDR3 consists of 14 residues. V was cut by 2 bases and J by 7 bases, with 12 bases left in between. Germline V gene data show CDR1 as SNHLY and CDR2 as FYNNEI. CDR3 sequence (DNA): TGTGCCAGCAGTGAAATAGGGGTAAGACAGCCCCAGCATTTT. This encodes CASSEIGVRQPQHF.

The genes are TRBV7-7 and TRBJ2-3; perhaps TRBD1 as D (5 bases). Germline CDR1 and CDR2: SSHAT and FNYEAQ (reference sequence). The CDR3 is made up of 14 amino acids. The V end was cut by 1 base, the J end by 6 bases, with 11 bases between. CDR3 protein: CASSLGAGPDTQYF. The CDR3, as DNA: TGTGCCAGCAGCTTAGGAGCAGGGCCGGATACGCAGTATTTT.

Here the CDR3 reads CASSPPMPTGVYEQYF. In DNA form, the CDR3 reads TGTGCCAGCTCACCACCGATGCCGACAGGGGTCTACGAGCAGTACTTC. J is TRBJ2-7 and V is TRBV18; TRBD1 matches at 8 bases. Germline-derived CDR1 and CDR2 are KGHSH and LQKENI. CDR3 size: 16 residues. V gave up 0 bases and J gave up 3 bases; unmatched junction bases: 7.

This clone has a handful of counts. The chain uses TRBV11-2 and TRBJ2-1; D gene uncertain. Germline CDR1 SGHAT, CDR2 FQNNGV. There are 12 residues in the CDR3. Trimming removed 5 bases from V and 7 bases from J, with 9 bases in between. CDR3 coding DNA: TGTGCCAGCAGCCCAAATTTGAATGAGCAGTTCTTC. Its translation is CASSPNLNEQFF.